This T cell receptor (beta chain) was sequenced for a study of identical twins. The CDR3 is 17 amino acids. V was trimmed by 0 bases and J by 6 bases, leaving 16 bases between them. Germline V gives CDR1 SGDLS, CDR2 YYNGEE. Study-level findings and limits: The presence of invariant MAIT and iNKT cells could partly confound analyses of zero-insertion sequences. Twin-shared out-of-frame alpha sequences showed excess low generation probability.

One entry per CDR3 protein, called by TCRdb with MiXCR from the 5' RACE reads. The sample consists of some 660,000 distinct CDR3 sequences, around 8.3% of them appearing once. Note on this clonotype: Its antigen is unidentified.

The data also belong to a second study, concerning yellow fever vaccine responses in identical twins. This second report adds: Reportedly, the response of twins' T cells to the vaccine seemed partly convergent, partly personalized.

Specimen: PBMCs. The TCR comes from a woman between 18 and 29 years old in good health. The chain joins TRBV9 to TRBJ1-6; perhaps TRBD1 as D (6 bases). DNA for the CDR3: TGTGCCAGCAGCGTAGAAGTTCGCGGGGGGCTTAATTCACCCCTCCACTTT. Encoded protein: CASSVEVRGGLNSPLHF. The whole variable domain, filled in from reference TRBV9 and TRBJ1-6, reads DSGVTQTPKHLITATGQRVTLRCSPRSGDLSVYWYQQSLDQGLQFLIQYYNGEERAKGNILERFSAQQFPDLHSELNLSSLELGDSALYFCASSVEVRGGLNSPLHFGNGTRLTVT.